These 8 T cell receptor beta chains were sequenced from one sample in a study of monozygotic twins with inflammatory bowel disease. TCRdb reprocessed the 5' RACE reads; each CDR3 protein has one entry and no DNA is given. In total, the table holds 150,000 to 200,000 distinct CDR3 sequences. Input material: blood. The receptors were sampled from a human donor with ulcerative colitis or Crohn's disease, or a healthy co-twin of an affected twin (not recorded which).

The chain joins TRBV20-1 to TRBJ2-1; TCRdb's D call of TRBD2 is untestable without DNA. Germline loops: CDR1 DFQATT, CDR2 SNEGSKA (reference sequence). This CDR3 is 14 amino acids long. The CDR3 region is CSASRDLSYNEQFF.

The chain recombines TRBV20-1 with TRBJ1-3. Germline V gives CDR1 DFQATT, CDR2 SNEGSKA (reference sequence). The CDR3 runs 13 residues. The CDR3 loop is CSATDRSGNTIYF.

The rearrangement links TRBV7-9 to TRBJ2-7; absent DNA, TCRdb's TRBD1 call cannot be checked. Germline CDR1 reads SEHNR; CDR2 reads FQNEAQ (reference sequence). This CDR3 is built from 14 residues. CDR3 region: CASSLRDRPYEQYF.

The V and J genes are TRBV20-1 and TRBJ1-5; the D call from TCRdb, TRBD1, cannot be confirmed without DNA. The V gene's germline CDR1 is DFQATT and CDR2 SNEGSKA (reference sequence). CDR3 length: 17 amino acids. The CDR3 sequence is CSAERDSGGMSNQPQHF.

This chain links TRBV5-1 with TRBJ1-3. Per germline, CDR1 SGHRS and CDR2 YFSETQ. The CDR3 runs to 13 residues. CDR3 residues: CASSLRSGNTIYF.

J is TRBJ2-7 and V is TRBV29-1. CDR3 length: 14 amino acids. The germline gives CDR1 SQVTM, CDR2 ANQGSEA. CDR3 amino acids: CSVEEENESYEQYF.

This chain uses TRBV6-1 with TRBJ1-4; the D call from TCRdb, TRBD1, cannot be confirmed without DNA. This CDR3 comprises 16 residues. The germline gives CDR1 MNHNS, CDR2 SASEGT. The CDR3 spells CASRPTQTGYNEKLFF.

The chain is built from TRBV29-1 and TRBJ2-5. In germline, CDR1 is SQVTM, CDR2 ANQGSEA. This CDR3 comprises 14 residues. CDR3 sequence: CSVEEVAYQETQYF.